These 22 T cell receptor beta chains were all obtained from the same sample, sequenced in a study of blood T cell repertoires in COVID-19. Repertoires were generated with immunoSEQ multiplex PCR, while TCRdb's copy carries only in-frame clones and drops some. The sample carries a few hundred thousand clones, about 91% recorded once. The specimen sequenced was PBMCs or T cells enriched from blood (not recorded which). These receptor sequences come from a woman aged 18-29 years who had recovered from COVID-19.

This chain joins TRBV9 and TRBJ2-1; D is possibly TRBD1 (6 bases). Germline V gene sequence: CDR1 SGDLS, CDR2 YYNGEE. The CDR3 consists of 16 residues. The V gene lost 0 bases and the J gene lost 4 bases, with 14 bases spanning the gap. The CDR3 DNA reads as TGTGCCAGCAGCGTAGATCCAGGACAGTTATACAATGAGCAGTTCTTC. Its translation: CASSVDPGQLYNEQFF.

This clone has more than one count but fewer than ten. The J gene is TRBJ1-1, the V gene TRBV10-3, with no clear D. CDR1 is ENHRY and CDR2 is SYGVKD in the germline V gene. This CDR3 region has 12 residues. The V end was cut by 2 bases, the J end by 7 bases, with 8 bases between. CDR3 sequence: CAISEQADEAFF. CDR3 in DNA: TGTGCCATCAGTGAGCAAGCGGATGAAGCTTTCTTT.

The chain is built from TRBV2 and TRBJ1-2; 8 bases align to TRBD1. After removal of 10 bases from V and 2 bases from J, the junction contained 6 bases not matched to a gene. The CDR3 sequence is 13 residues long. Germline V gene data show CDR1 as SNHLY and CDR2 as FYNNEI. The CDR3 here is CATTTGENYGYTF. The CDR3 coding sequence is TGTGCCACAACGACAGGGGAGAACTATGGCTACACCTTC.

V and J are TRBV4-3 and TRBJ2-3, with D tentatively TRBD1 (5 bases). Germline CDR1 is LGHNA and CDR2 is YSLEER. V lost 1 base and J lost 4, with 18 bases in between. The length of the CDR3 is 17 residues. The CDR3 region is CASSQGWVDTRADTQYF. CDR3 in DNA: TGCGCCAGCAGCCAAGGTTGGGTGGACACCCGGGCAGATACGCAGTATTTT.

V is TRBV6-5 and J is TRBJ1-2; D may be TRBD1 (5 bases). Between the trimmed V and J ends, which lost 3 bases and 14 bases, there was a span of 19 bases. The germline V gene has CDR1 MNHEY and CDR2 SVGAGI. The CDR3 covers 13 residues. This CDR3 is CASSYSLTGDTTF. The DNA of the CDR3 is TGTGCCAGCAGTTATTCCCTAACAGGCGATACTACCTTC.

As DNA, the CDR3 is TGTGCCAGCAGCGCCTATTACGGGGTTGCAAGCAATCAGCCCCAGCATTTT. Its translation: CASSAYYGVASNQPQHF. The chain joins TRBV7-6 to TRBJ1-5, with D uncertain. V lost 5 bases and J 1 base, leaving 18 bases between the germline ends. This CDR3 contains 17 residues. Germline assignment: CDR1 SGHVS and CDR2 FNYEAQ.

The chain recombines TRBV20-1 with TRBJ1-2; no definite D call. V was cut by 6 bases and J by 7 bases, with 9 bases left in between. Germline CDR1 reads DFQATT; CDR2 reads SNEGSKA (reference sequence). The CDR3 spans 10 residues. The CDR3 nucleotides read TGCAGTGCCCGAATGCGTGGCTACACCTTC. Its protein is CSARMRGYTF.

The chain carries TRBV2 and TRBJ1-1; TRBD1 might be the D (6 bases). Germline CDR1 SNHLY, CDR2 FYNNEI. The CDR3 is made up of 12 amino acids. The V gene lost 8 bases and the J gene lost 3 bases, with 10 bases spanning the gap. This CDR3 is CASADSYTEAFF. For the CDR3, the DNA is TGTGCCAGCGCGGACAGCTACACTGAAGCTTTCTTT.

The CDR3 here is CASSFRDRGPDTQYF. In nucleotides, the CDR3 is TGTGCCAGCAGCTTTCGGGACAGGGGCCCAGATACGCAGTATTTT. The chain uses TRBV7-9 and TRBJ2-3; 10 bases agree with TRBD1. Germline V gives CDR1 SEHNR, CDR2 FQNEAQ (reference sequence). The CDR3 loop spans 15 amino acids. Trimming took 3 bases from V and 4 from J; bases not matched to a gene: 4. The whole variable domain, remainder taken from reference TRBV7-9 and TRBJ2-3, is DTGVSQNPRHKITKRGQNVTFRCDPISEHNRLYWYRQTLGQGPEFLTYFQNEAQLEKSRLLSDRFSAERPKGSFSTLEIQRTEQGDSAMYLCASSFRDRGPDTQYFGPGTRLTVL.

This chain uses TRBV11-3 with TRBJ2-2; 8 bases line up with TRBD2. Germline V lookup: CDR1 SGHNT, CDR2 YENEEA. V trimming: 5 bases; J trimming: 7 bases; junction bases outside the gene matches: 12. There are 16 residues in the CDR3. In nucleotides, the CDR3 is TGTGCCAGCAGCCCGCGCGGGGGGCATTTAATCGGGGAGCTGTTTTTT. Amino acid sequence: CASSPRGGHLIGELFF.

The chain employs TRBV18 and TRBJ1-2; maybe TRBD1 (6 bases). Trimming took off 6 bases at V and 0 bases at J, with 17 bases between the two ends. The CDR3 consists of 16 residues. CDR1 and CDR2 (germline): KGHSH, LQKENI. The CDR3 bases are TGTGCCAGCTCTCCGACAGGAGTGGATTCTAACTATGGCTACACCTTC. As protein: CASSPTGVDSNYGYTF.

The J gene is TRBJ1-6, the V gene TRBV28; D may be TRBD1 (6 bases). The V gene lost 6 bases and the J gene lost 6 bases, with 9 bases spanning the gap. Per the germline V gene, CDR1 is MDHEN and CDR2 is SYDVKM. The CDR3 length is 13 residues. For the CDR3, the DNA is TGTGCCAGCAGCGGACAGTTTAATTCACCCCTCCACTTT. This sequence encodes CASSGQFNSPLHF.

The V gene is TRBV27, the J gene TRBJ1-1, with TRBD1 as a possible D gene (6 bases). Per germline, CDR1 MNHEY and CDR2 SMNVEV (reference sequence). CDR3 length: 14 residues. V lost 5 bases, J lost 6 bases, and 16 bases lay in between. The CDR3 DNA sequence: TGTGCCAGCAGTAACATTCACAGGGAAGCTGAAGCTTTCTTT. It is translated as CASSNIHREAEAFF.

The gene calls are TRBV28 and TRBJ1-3, with D hard to call. There are 12 residues in the CDR3. The ends were cut back, 6 bases at V and 3 bases at J, with 6 bases in the middle. The V gene's germline CDR1 is MDHEN and CDR2 SYDVKM. CDR3 nucleotides: TGTGCCAGCAGCCGCGGTGGAAACACCATATATTTT. Its protein product is CASSRGGNTIYF. Full variable domain (rest looked up from reference TRBV28 and TRBJ1-3): DVKVTQSSRYLVKRTGEKVFLECVQDMDHENMFWYRQDPGLGLRLIYFSYDVKMKEKGDIPEGYSVSREKKERFSLILESASTNQTSMYLCASSRGGNTIYFGEGSWLTVV.

The chain recombines TRBV7-6 with TRBJ1-3, with a weak D call TRBD1 (6 bases). The germline V gene encodes CDR1 SGHVS and CDR2 FNYEAQ. Trimming stripped 5 bases from V and 2 bases from J, with 13 bases between. The CDR3 covers 15 residues. The CDR3 region is CASSASQGAGNTIYF. The CDR3 DNA reads as TGTGCCAGCAGCGCTTCACAGGGAGCTGGAAACACCATATATTTT.

The genes are TRBV19 and TRBJ1-2; 9 bases align to TRBD1. This CDR3 comprises 15 residues. CDR1 LNHDA and CDR2 SQIVND come from the germline V gene (reference sequence). Germline trimming cut 10 bases from V and 3 bases from J; bases unmatched to any gene: 12. In DNA form, the CDR3 reads TGTGCCACAATTTCGGAGGGACAGGGATACTATGGCTACACCTTC. Translated: CATISEGQGYYGYTF.

The rearrangement links TRBV6-5 to TRBJ2-7, with D possibly TRBD2 on 6 matching bases. Germline V gene data show CDR1 as MNHEY and CDR2 as SVGAGI. The CDR3 runs 14 residues. The V end lost 6 bases, the J end lost 3 bases, and 15 bases lay between the germline ends. The CDR3 loop reads CASRTRYGGYEQYF. The CDR3 DNA sequence: TGTGCCAGCAGAACGCGATACGGGGGCTACGAGCAGTACTTC.

V gene TRBV7-2 combines with J gene TRBJ2-3, with a possible D match to TRBD2 (6 bases). CDR3 length equals 15 residues. The germline V gene has CDR1 SGHTA and CDR2 FQGNSA. Trimming took 5 bases from V and 3 from J, leaving 15 bases between them. The CDR3 loop is CASSPGWGETDTQYF. The CDR3 nucleotides are TGTGCCAGCAGCCCAGGATGGGGGGAGACAGATACGCAGTATTTT.

The chain employs TRBV9 and TRBJ2-1; a weak D match, TRBD1 (6 bases). This CDR3 spans 16 amino acids. Germline V gives CDR1 SGDLS, CDR2 YYNGEE. V lost 3 bases and J 5 bases, leaving 18 bases between the germline ends. CDR3 DNA sequence: TGTGCCAGCAGCGCAAGAATCGGGACACGTAACAATGAGCAGTTCTTC. Residues: CASSARIGTRNNEQFF.

In its sample, this clone was seen once. The chain recombines TRBV5-1 with TRBJ2-6; 10 nucleotides align to TRBD1. CDR1 is SGHRS, CDR2 YFSETQ, per germline. The CDR3 covers 18 residues. The V gene end was trimmed by 4 bases and the J gene end by 4 bases; junction bases not matched to a gene: 11. As DNA, the CDR3 is TGCGCCAGCAGCACGGACAGGGGGGGATTTGGCGGGGCCAACGTCCTGACTTTC. This codes for CASSTDRGGFGGANVLTF.

The V gene is TRBV6-1, the J gene TRBJ2-1; 12 bases line up with TRBD1. The CDR3 totals 16 residues. The J segment lost 7 bases and the V segment lost 6 bases, leaving 10 bases of the junction unmatched. Germline V gives CDR1 MNHNS, CDR2 SASEGT. The CDR3 nucleotides read TGTGCCAGCAGCGAACCGGGACAGGGGGCTGGGAATGAGCAGTTCTTC. Translation gives CASSEPGQGAGNEQFF.

CDR3 coding DNA: TGTGCCAGCAGCGGAGGGGGGGACCGCTACGAGCAGTACTTC. This encodes CASSGGGDRYEQYF. V usage is TRBV9 and J usage is TRBJ2-7; D is possibly TRBD2 (7 bases). Germline V lookup: CDR1 SGDLS, CDR2 YYNGEE. The germline V and J ends were trimmed by 3 bases and 3 bases, with 13 bases remaining between them. The CDR3 has 14 residues.